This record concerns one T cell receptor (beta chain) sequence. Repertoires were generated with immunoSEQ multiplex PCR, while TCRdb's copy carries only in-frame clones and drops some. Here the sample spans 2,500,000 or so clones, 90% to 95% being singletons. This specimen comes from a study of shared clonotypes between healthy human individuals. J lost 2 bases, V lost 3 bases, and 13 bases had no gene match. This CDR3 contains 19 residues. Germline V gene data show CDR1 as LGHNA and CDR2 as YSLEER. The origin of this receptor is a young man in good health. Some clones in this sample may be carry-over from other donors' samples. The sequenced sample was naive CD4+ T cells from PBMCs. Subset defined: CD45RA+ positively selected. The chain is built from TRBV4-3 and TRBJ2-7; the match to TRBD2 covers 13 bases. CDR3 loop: CASSQWGTSGTRGAYEQYF. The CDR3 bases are TGCGCCAGCAGCCAGTGGGGGACTAGCGGGACCCGCGGGGCCTACGAGCAGTACTTC.